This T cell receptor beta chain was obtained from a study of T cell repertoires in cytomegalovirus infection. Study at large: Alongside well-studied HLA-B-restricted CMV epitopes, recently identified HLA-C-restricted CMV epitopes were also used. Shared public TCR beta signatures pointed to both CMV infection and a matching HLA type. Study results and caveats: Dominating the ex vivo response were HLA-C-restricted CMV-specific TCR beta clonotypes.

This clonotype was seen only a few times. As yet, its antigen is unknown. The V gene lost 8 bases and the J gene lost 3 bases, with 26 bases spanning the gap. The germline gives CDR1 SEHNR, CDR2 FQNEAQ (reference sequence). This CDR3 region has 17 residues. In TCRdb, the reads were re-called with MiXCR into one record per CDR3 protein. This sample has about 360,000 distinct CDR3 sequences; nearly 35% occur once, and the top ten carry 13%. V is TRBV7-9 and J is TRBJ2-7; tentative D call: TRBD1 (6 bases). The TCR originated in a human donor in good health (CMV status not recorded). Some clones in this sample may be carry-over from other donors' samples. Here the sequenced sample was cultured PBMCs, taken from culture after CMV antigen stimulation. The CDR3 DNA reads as TGTGCCAGCGTTCCCGCGGCGATACAGCCCAGGGGCTACGAGCAGTACTTC. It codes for CASVPAAIQPRGYEQYF.